This TCR beta chain came from a study of Tregs in tolerant kidney transplant recipients. Related graft donors supplied nonmyeloablative bone marrow transplants, and mixed chimerism was transient. The protocol was immunoSEQ multiplex PCR, while the TCRdb copy is restricted to in-frame clones and leaves out a portion. This table holds some 22,000 clones. Looked up from germline, CDR1 is KGHSH and CDR2 is LQKENI. The CDR3 runs to 14 residues. The germline V and J ends were trimmed by 2 bases and 6 bases, with 13 bases remaining between them. Comments on this clone: The CDR3 end falls 3 residues outside the read, so it is completed with the germline J gene.

The sample consisted of CD4+ T cells from blood (PBMCs), taken 6 months after the transplant. The clonotype originates from a human patient who received a combined kidney and bone marrow transplant. Part of the T cells may come from the graft donor. The chain links TRBV18 to TRBJ1-2; possible D gene TRBD1, 6 bases. CDR3: CASSPVGRGDGYTF. CDR3 DNA (partial): TGTGCCAGCTCACCAGTAGGCAGGGGTGATGGC.